A selection of T cell receptor beta chains follows, all from one sample in a study of beta chain features in type 1 diabetes. Libraries were prepared by immunoSEQ multiplex PCR; TCRdb keeps only in-frame clonotypes and omits some of them. This sample yields 640,000 or so clones, of which under 15% are seen a single time; around 0.022% belongs to the top ten. Source material: naive CD4+ T cells from blood. These receptors were obtained from a man younger than 30 with type 1 diabetes. The CDR3 runs from the conserved cysteine through the conserved F or W. Fields, in order: D gene, clone size, V gene, J gene, CDR3 protein, CDR3 DNA. The D gene is left open where the match is weak. Clone size, where shown, is once, few, many, or a class for clones that have expanded.

D gene: NA; clone size: NA; V gene: TRBV7-9; J gene: TRBJ1-5; CDR3 protein: CASSADGNQPQHF; CDR3 DNA: TGTGCCAGCAGCGCGGACGGAAATCAGCCCCAGCATTTT
D gene: NA; clone size: NA; V gene: TRBV7-9; J gene: TRBJ2-1; CDR3 protein: CASSRWTDGRVEQFF; CDR3 DNA: TGTGCCAGCAGCAGATGGACAGATGGGCGAGTAGAGCAGTTCTTC
D gene: NA; clone size: few; V gene: TRBV9; J gene: TRBJ1-1; CDR3 protein: CASSPSGGRAEAFF; CDR3 DNA: TGTGCCAGCAGCCCTTCCGGGGGTCGAGCTGAAGCTTTCTTT
D gene: TRBD1; clone size: NA; V gene: TRBV7-8; J gene: TRBJ2-2; CDR3 protein: CASSLFGQGTLNTGELFF; CDR3 DNA: TGTGCCAGCAGCCTCTTTGGACAGGGGACATTGAACACCGGGGAGCTGTTTTTT
D gene: NA; clone size: few; V gene: TRBV18; J gene: TRBJ2-3; CDR3 protein: CASSSTNRVGGSDTQYF; CDR3 DNA: TGTGCCAGCTCATCGACCAACAGGGTAGGGGGTTCAGATACGCAGTATTTT
D gene: NA; clone size: few; V gene: TRBV4-1; J gene: TRBJ2-7; CDR3 protein: CASRDAYEQYF; CDR3 DNA: TGCGCCAGCAGGGACGCCTACGAGCAGTACTTC
D gene: NA; clone size: NA; V gene: TRBV30; J gene: TRBJ1-5; CDR3 protein: CAWSVQTPGQPQHF; CDR3 DNA: TGTGCCTGGAGCGTACAGACGCCCGGGCAGCCCCAGCATTTT
D gene: TRBD2; clone size: NA; V gene: TRBV5-1; J gene: TRBJ2-3; CDR3 protein: CASSPRTSGLGTDTQYF; CDR3 DNA: TGCGCCAGCAGCCCGAGGACTAGCGGGCTTGGCACAGATACGCAGTATTTT
D gene: NA; clone size: NA; V gene: TRBV5-1; J gene: TRBJ2-3; CDR3 protein: CASSLVPPSTDTQYF; CDR3 DNA: TGCGCCAGCAGCTTGGTACCACCCAGCACAGATACGCAGTATTTT
D gene: NA; clone size: few; V gene: TRBV6-5; J gene: TRBJ2-7; CDR3 protein: CASSYAYGSSYEQYF; CDR3 DNA: TGTGCCAGCAGCTACGCGTACGGCTCTTCCTACGAGCAGTACTTC
D gene: NA; clone size: NA; V gene: TRBV7-2; J gene: TRBJ2-6; CDR3 protein: CASSFRTGPGANVLTF; CDR3 DNA: TGTGCCAGCAGCTTCCGGACGGGACCTGGGGCCAACGTCCTGACTTTC
D gene: NA; clone size: NA; V gene: TRBV11-2; J gene: TRBJ1-2; CDR3 protein: CASSSLLGGYGYTF; CDR3 DNA: TGTGCCAGCAGCTCCCTTCTAGGGGGTTATGGCTACACCTTC
D gene: TRBD1; clone size: few; V gene: TRBV18; J gene: TRBJ2-7; CDR3 protein: CASSPTTGVGEQYF; CDR3 DNA: TGTGCCAGCTCACCAACGACAGGGGTAGGCGAGCAGTACTTC
D gene: NA; clone size: few; V gene: TRBV25-1; J gene: TRBJ2-1; CDR3 protein: CASRGRSYNEQFF; CDR3 DNA: TGTGCCAGCAGGGGCAGGTCCTACAATGAGCAGTTCTTC
D gene: NA; clone size: NA; V gene: TRBV7-9; J gene: TRBJ1-5; CDR3 protein: CASSLEDQPQHF; CDR3 DNA: TGTGCCAGCAGCTTAGAGGATCAGCCCCAGCATTTT
D gene: TRBD1; clone size: NA; V gene: TRBV6-5; J gene: TRBJ1-5; CDR3 protein: CASSRRQGGNQPQHF; CDR3 DNA: TGTGCCAGCAGTCGGAGACAGGGGGGGAATCAGCCCCAGCATTTT
D gene: NA; clone size: few; V gene: TRBV2; J gene: TRBJ1-6; CDR3 protein: CASSGVNMGDSPLHF; CDR3 DNA: TGTGCCAGCAGTGGGGTCAATATGGGCGATTCACCCCTCCACTTT
D gene: TRBD1; clone size: NA; V gene: TRBV2; J gene: TRBJ2-2; CDR3 protein: CASSFPGQSGELFF; CDR3 DNA: TGTGCCAGCAGTTTCCCGGGACAGTCCGGGGAGCTGTTTTTT
D gene: TRBD2; clone size: few; V gene: TRBV19; J gene: TRBJ2-1; CDR3 protein: CASRLLSGGAYNEQFF; CDR3 DNA: TGTGCCAGTAGGCTCCTTAGCGGGGGGGCCTACAATGAGCAGTTCTTC
D gene: TRBD1; clone size: NA; V gene: TRBV7-3; J gene: TRBJ1-5; CDR3 protein: CASSLTQGNQPQHF; CDR3 DNA: TGTGCCAGCAGCCTTACACAGGGGAATCAGCCCCAGCATTTT
D gene: NA; clone size: many; V gene: TRBV7-9; J gene: TRBJ2-4; CDR3 protein: CASSFLNSDIQYF; CDR3 DNA: TGTGCCAGCAGCTTCCTTAACTCGGACATTCAGTACTTC
D gene: NA; clone size: NA; V gene: TRBV13; J gene: TRBJ1-3; CDR3 protein: CASSLGQFSGNTIYF; CDR3 DNA: TGTGCCAGCAGCCTTGGACAGTTCTCTGGAAACACCATATATTTT
D gene: NA; clone size: few; V gene: TRBV29-1; J gene: TRBJ1-1; CDR3 protein: CSVGQGRRAFF; CDR3 DNA: TGCAGCGTTGGGCAGGGAAGAAGAGCTTTCTTT
D gene: NA; clone size: few; V gene: TRBV27; J gene: TRBJ1-1; CDR3 protein: CASSLRRPLLNTEAFF; CDR3 DNA: TGTGCCAGCAGTTTGAGGAGGCCGTTACTGAACACTGAAGCTTTCTTT
D gene: NA; clone size: few; V gene: TRBV27; J gene: TRBJ2-5; CDR3 protein: CASGVAEYQETQYF; CDR3 DNA: TGTGCCAGCGGTGTGGCAGAGTACCAAGAGACCCAGTACTTC
D gene: NA; clone size: NA; V gene: TRBV27; J gene: TRBJ2-3; CDR3 protein: CANSLSGPDTQYF; CDR3 DNA: TGTGCCAACAGTTTATCGGGTCCAGATACGCAGTATTTT
D gene: TRBD2; clone size: few; V gene: TRBV30; J gene: TRBJ2-5; CDR3 protein: CAWSSGGAGETQYF; CDR3 DNA: TGTGCCTGGAGTAGCGGGGGGGCTGGGGAGACCCAGTACTTC
D gene: NA; clone size: NA; V gene: TRBV4-1; J gene: TRBJ2-3; CDR3 protein: CASSRGGRTTDTQYF; CDR3 DNA: TGCGCCAGCAGCCGCGGTGGGCGGACCACAGATACGCAGTATTTT
D gene: NA; clone size: NA; V gene: TRBV7-2; J gene: TRBJ2-7; CDR3 protein: CASSLGRSSYEQYF; CDR3 DNA: TGTGCCAGCAGCTTGGGGCGAAGCTCCTACGAGCAGTACTTC
D gene: TRBD2; clone size: NA; V gene: TRBV11-3; J gene: TRBJ2-1; CDR3 protein: CASSLPGGGQFF; CDR3 DNA: TGTGCCAGCAGCCTCCCCGGCGGGGGGCAGTTCTTC
D gene: NA; clone size: once; V gene: TRBV10-3; J gene: TRBJ1-1; CDR3 protein: CAISDKVDTEAFF; CDR3 DNA: TGTGCCATCAGCGACAAGGTTGACACTGAAGCTTTCTTT
D gene: NA; clone size: NA; V gene: TRBV10-2; J gene: TRBJ2-3; CDR3 protein: CASSGDTQYF; CDR3 DNA: TGCGCCAGCAGTGGGGATACGCAGTATTTT
D gene: NA; clone size: few; V gene: TRBV2; J gene: TRBJ1-4; CDR3 protein: CASSGQAGEKLFF; CDR3 DNA: TGTGCCAGCAGTGGACAGGCTGGTGAAAAACTGTTTTTT
D gene: TRBD2; clone size: few; V gene: TRBV4-1; J gene: TRBJ2-1; CDR3 protein: CASSQDGTTYNEQFF; CDR3 DNA: TGCGCCAGCAGCCAAGATGGGACTACCTACAATGAGCAGTTCTTC
D gene: NA; clone size: once; V gene: TRBV11-2; J gene: TRBJ2-3; CDR3 protein: CASSQEDTQYF; CDR3 DNA: TGTGCCAGCAGTCAAGAGGATACGCAGTATTTT
D gene: TRBD1; clone size: few; V gene: TRBV6-5; J gene: TRBJ1-2; CDR3 protein: CASSYSDRDGYTF; CDR3 DNA: TGTGCCAGCAGTTACTCGGACAGGGATGGCTACACCTTC
D gene: NA; clone size: few; V gene: TRBV5-1; J gene: TRBJ2-7; CDR3 protein: CASSLSGSSYEQYF; CDR3 DNA: TGCGCCAGCAGCTTGTCGGGGAGCTCCTACGAGCAGTACTTC
D gene: TRBD1; clone size: NA; V gene: TRBV30; J gene: TRBJ2-5; CDR3 protein: CAWSVGQGASETQYF; CDR3 DNA: TGTGCCTGGAGTGTCGGCCAGGGGGCCTCGGAGACCCAGTACTTC
D gene: TRBD1; clone size: NA; V gene: TRBV5-6; J gene: TRBJ2-1; CDR3 protein: CASSVPGQGYNEQFF; CDR3 DNA: TGTGCCAGCAGCGTTCCGGGACAGGGCTACAATGAGCAGTTCTTC
D gene: NA; clone size: few; V gene: TRBV1; J gene: TRBJ2-1; CDR3 protein: CTSSQEGLAGGQAYNEQFF; CDR3 DNA: TGCACCAGCAGCCAAGAAGGGCTAGCGGGGGGACAAGCCTACAATGAGCAGTTCTTC
D gene: NA; clone size: NA; V gene: TRBV29-1; J gene: TRBJ1-1; CDR3 protein: CSVEAEIWGGRDTEAFF; CDR3 DNA: TGCAGCGTTGAAGCGGAGATATGGGGAGGAAGAGACACTGAAGCTTTCTTT
D gene: NA; clone size: few; V gene: TRBV27; J gene: TRBJ2-7; CDR3 protein: CASSTRDSLNEQYF; CDR3 DNA: TGTGCCAGCAGTACCCGGGACTCCCTGAACGAGCAGTACTTC
D gene: NA; clone size: NA; V gene: TRBV27; J gene: TRBJ2-7; CDR3 protein: CASSLGGVGSYEQYF; CDR3 DNA: TGTGCCAGCAGCCTAGGCGGGGTCGGGTCCTACGAGCAGTACTTC
D gene: NA; clone size: few; V gene: TRBV27; J gene: TRBJ1-1; CDR3 protein: CASSFLQGNTEAFF; CDR3 DNA: TGTGCCAGCAGTTTTTTGCAGGGGAACACTGAAGCTTTCTTT
D gene: TRBD1; clone size: few; V gene: TRBV7-9; J gene: TRBJ2-5; CDR3 protein: CASSLTGAHQETQYF; CDR3 DNA: TGTGCCAGCAGCCTAACAGGGGCCCATCAAGAGACCCAGTACTTC
D gene: NA; clone size: NA; V gene: TRBV9; J gene: TRBJ2-3; CDR3 protein: CASSEAQGYTDTQYF; CDR3 DNA: TGTGCCAGCAGCGAAGCACAGGGTTACACAGATACGCAGTATTTT
D gene: NA; clone size: NA; V gene: TRBV5-1; J gene: TRBJ2-1; CDR3 protein: CASSLDPGGNEQFF; CDR3 DNA: TGCGCCAGCAGCTTAGACCCAGGAGGCAATGAGCAGTTCTTC
D gene: TRBD1; clone size: few; V gene: TRBV6-5; J gene: TRBJ1-1; CDR3 protein: CASSYPGQEDTEAFF; CDR3 DNA: TGTGCCAGCAGTTATCCGGGACAGGAGGATACTGAAGCTTTCTTT
D gene: TRBD1; clone size: NA; V gene: TRBV29-1; J gene: TRBJ1-4; CDR3 protein: CSVATTGAKNEKLFF; CDR3 DNA: TGCAGCGTTGCAACCACAGGGGCGAAGAATGAAAAACTGTTTTTT
D gene: NA; clone size: NA; V gene: TRBV6-5; J gene: TRBJ2-2; CDR3 protein: CASSYSTMNTGELFF; CDR3 DNA: TGTGCCAGCAGTTACTCGACTATGAACACCGGGGAGCTGTTTTTT
D gene: NA; clone size: NA; V gene: TRBV15; J gene: TRBJ2-5; CDR3 protein: CATSRDPGQETQYF; CDR3 DNA: TGTGCCACCAGCAGAGATCCTGGGCAAGAGACCCAGTACTTC
D gene: NA; clone size: NA; V gene: TRBV10-2; J gene: TRBJ1-4; CDR3 protein: CASTPQDGWEKLFF; CDR3 DNA: TGCGCCAGCACCCCACAGGACGGGTGGGAAAAACTGTTTTTT
D gene: NA; clone size: few; V gene: TRBV27; J gene: TRBJ1-2; CDR3 protein: CASSLYGGQGYGYTF; CDR3 DNA: TGTGCCAGCAGTTTATATGGGGGGCAGGGCTATGGCTACACCTTC
D gene: NA; clone size: few; V gene: TRBV28; J gene: TRBJ1-4; CDR3 protein: CALSTRWGEEKLFF; CDR3 DNA: TGTGCCTTGTCCACCCGGTGGGGCGAAGAAAAACTGTTTTTT
D gene: NA; clone size: few; V gene: TRBV28; J gene: TRBJ1-2; CDR3 protein: CASGANYGYTF; CDR3 DNA: TGTGCCAGCGGGGCTAACTATGGCTACACCTTC
D gene: NA; clone size: NA; V gene: TRBV27; J gene: TRBJ2-1; CDR3 protein: CASRDQKLPYNEQFF; CDR3 DNA: TGTGCCAGCAGAGATCAGAAACTTCCGTACAATGAGCAGTTCTTC
D gene: TRBD1; clone size: few; V gene: TRBV6-6; J gene: TRBJ2-1; CDR3 protein: CASSWTGGIYNEQFF; CDR3 DNA: TGTGCCAGCAGTTGGACAGGGGGAATCTACAATGAGCAGTTCTTC